These T cell receptor beta chains were read from a single sample in a study of T-cell memory formation after mild COVID-19. TCRdb re-analysed the 5' RACE reads in MiXCR, keeping a single row per CDR3 protein. The sample lists some 250,000 distinct CDR3 sequences, more than 15% occurring once. Material: PBMCs or a T cell subset sorted from them (not recorded which). These receptors originate from a man between 18 and 35 years old who had mild COVID-19 (a few samples of this study predate the infection). Cell type and time point are not known. CDR3s include the opening cysteine and the closing phenylalanine or tryptophan. Fields, in order: CDR3 protein, CDR3 DNA, D gene, V gene, J gene, clone size. D genes are given only for firm matches. Expanded clones get a size class; other rows say once, few or many, or leave the size out.

CDR3aa: CATSDSPGELFF
CDR3nt: TGTGCCACCAGTGATAGTCCCGGGGAGCTGTTTTTT
d_gene: NA
v_gene: TRBV24-1
j_gene: TRBJ2-2
abundance: few

CDR3aa: CASSIRGRETQYF
CDR3nt: TGCGCCAGCAGCATCCGGGGTCGGGAGACACAGTACTTC
d_gene: NA
v_gene: TRBV5-1
j_gene: TRBJ2-5
abundance: once

CDR3aa: CSAPDRGLEQFF
CDR3nt: TGCAGTGCCCCGGACAGGGGGCTTGAGCAGTTCTTC
d_gene: TRBD1
v_gene: TRBV20-1
j_gene: TRBJ2-1
abundance: few

CDR3aa: CASSPWTGDEQYF
CDR3nt: TGTGCCAGCAGCCCGTGGACAGGGGACGAGCAGTACTTC
d_gene: TRBD1
v_gene: TRBV7-2
j_gene: TRBJ2-7
abundance: many

CDR3aa: CASSGLEWDSLAETQYF
CDR3nt: TGTGCCAGCAGCGGGCTGGAATGGGACTCCCTAGCCGAGACCCAGTACTTC
d_gene: NA
v_gene: TRBV11-2
j_gene: TRBJ2-5
abundance: NA

CDR3aa: CASSSLWGASTDTQYF
CDR3nt: TGCGCCAGCAGCTCCCTCTGGGGGGCTAGCACAGATACGCAGTATTTT
d_gene: NA
v_gene: TRBV5-1
j_gene: TRBJ2-3
abundance: few

CDR3aa: CASRAGTSGGPGGPQETQYF
CDR3nt: TGTGCAAGTCGCGCCGGGACTAGCGGGGGGCCGGGGGGCCCGCAAGAGACCCAGTACTTC
d_gene: NA
v_gene: TRBV12-2
j_gene: TRBJ2-5
abundance: NA

CDR3aa: CASSTPGQGEAFF
CDR3nt: TGTGCCAGCAGTACCCCGGGACAGGGAGAAGCTTTCTTT
d_gene: TRBD1
v_gene: TRBV2
j_gene: TRBJ1-1
abundance: NA

CDR3aa: CSVEPTGATDTQYF
CDR3nt: TGCAGCGTTGAACCTACGGGAGCAACAGATACGCAGTATTTT
d_gene: NA
v_gene: TRBV29-1
j_gene: TRBJ2-3
abundance: once

CDR3aa: CASRLSGTYTEQYF
CDR3nt: TGTGCCAGCAGGTTATCCGGGACTTATACCGAGCAGTACTTC
d_gene: NA
v_gene: TRBV7-2
j_gene: TRBJ2-7
abundance: few

CDR3aa: CASSPPGTNTGELFF
CDR3nt: TGTGCCAGCTCACCACCAGGGACTAACACCGGGGAGCTGTTTTTT
d_gene: NA
v_gene: TRBV18
j_gene: TRBJ2-2
abundance: few

CDR3aa: CASSFDSAFYYEQYF
CDR3nt: TGTGCCAGCAGTTTTGATTCGGCGTTTTACTACGAGCAGTACTTC
d_gene: NA
v_gene: TRBV12-3/TRBV12-4
j_gene: TRBJ2-7
abundance: few

CDR3aa: CASSHPGGGLNEQFF
CDR3nt: TGTGCCAGCAGCCACCCAGGCGGGGGACTCAATGAGCAGTTCTTC
d_gene: TRBD2
v_gene: TRBV5-5
j_gene: TRBJ2-1
abundance: few

CDR3aa: CASTPGSGGAYEQYF
CDR3nt: TGTGCCAGCACCCCTGGGAGCGGGGGGGCCTACGAGCAGTACTTC
d_gene: TRBD2
v_gene: TRBV25-1
j_gene: TRBJ2-7
abundance: NA

CDR3aa: CASSPSRGTTDTQYF
CDR3nt: TGTGCCAGCAGCCCCTCTAGAGGGACCACAGATACGCAGTATTTT
d_gene: NA
v_gene: TRBV7-9
j_gene: TRBJ2-3
abundance: few

CDR3aa: CASRAGQGATEAFF
CDR3nt: TGTGCCAGCAGGGCCGGACAGGGGGCCACTGAAGCTTTCTTT
d_gene: TRBD1
v_gene: TRBV12-3/TRBV12-4
j_gene: TRBJ1-1
abundance: few

CDR3aa: CSGLGLQGLPEAFF
CDR3nt: TGCAGTGGCCTAGGATTGCAGGGGCTCCCTGAAGCTTTCTTT
d_gene: NA
v_gene: TRBV20-1
j_gene: TRBJ1-1
abundance: NA

CDR3aa: CASNSGTSYEQYF
CDR3nt: TGTGCCAGCAATTCGGGGACATCCTACGAGCAGTACTTC
d_gene: NA
v_gene: TRBV7-2
j_gene: TRBJ2-7
abundance: NA

CDR3aa: CASSPGLAFLDTQYF
CDR3nt: TGTGCCAGCAGCCCAGGACTAGCATTCTTGGATACGCAGTATTTT
d_gene: TRBD2
v_gene: TRBV4-2
j_gene: TRBJ2-3
abundance: few

CDR3aa: CASSYSSVLNTEAFF
CDR3nt: TGTGCCAGCAGTTACTCGAGCGTCTTGAACACTGAAGCTTTCTTT
d_gene: NA
v_gene: TRBV6-5
j_gene: TRBJ1-1
abundance: NA

CDR3aa: CSASPRGDYNSPLHF
CDR3nt: TGCAGTGCTAGCCCTCGGGGGGATTATAATTCACCCCTCCACTTT
d_gene: NA
v_gene: TRBV20-1
j_gene: TRBJ1-6
abundance: few

CDR3aa: CASSEDPSGANVLTF
CDR3nt: TGTGCCAGCAGTGAAGACCCCTCTGGGGCCAACGTCCTGACTTTC
d_gene: NA
v_gene: TRBV6-1
j_gene: TRBJ2-6
abundance: NA

CDR3aa: CASRQPGQGFYGYTF
CDR3nt: TGTGCCAGCAGGCAACCGGGACAGGGGTTCTATGGCTACACCTTC
d_gene: TRBD1
v_gene: TRBV6-5
j_gene: TRBJ1-2
abundance: NA

CDR3aa: CASRERLAGMATQYF
CDR3nt: TGTGCCAGCAGGGAGAGGCTAGCGGGGATGGCGACCCAGTACTTC
d_gene: TRBD2
v_gene: TRBV28
j_gene: TRBJ2-5
abundance: NA

CDR3aa: CASSLIAGGPSEQFF
CDR3nt: TGTGCCAGCAGCCTTATAGCGGGGGGGCCTTCTGAGCAGTTCTTC
d_gene: TRBD2
v_gene: TRBV7-3
j_gene: TRBJ2-1
abundance: many

CDR3aa: CASSQGGSNQPQHF
CDR3nt: TGCGCCAGCAGCCAAGGGGGAAGCAATCAGCCCCAGCATTTT
d_gene: NA
v_gene: TRBV4-3
j_gene: TRBJ1-5
abundance: few

CDR3aa: CASSNLRADTQYF
CDR3nt: TGTGCCAGCAGTAACTTGAGGGCAGATACGCAGTATTTT
d_gene: NA
v_gene: TRBV6-2/TRBV6-3
j_gene: TRBJ2-3
abundance: few

CDR3aa: CASSYETGGDETQYF
CDR3nt: TGTGCCAGCAGTTATGAAACGGGGGGAGATGAGACCCAGTACTTC
d_gene: TRBD2
v_gene: TRBV6-2/TRBV6-3
j_gene: TRBJ2-5
abundance: few

CDR3aa: CASSFFGANSYEQYF
CDR3nt: TGTGCCAGCAGCTTTTTTGGGGCAAACTCCTACGAGCAGTACTTC
d_gene: NA
v_gene: TRBV7-9
j_gene: TRBJ2-7
abundance: few

CDR3aa: CASRTGTGQADTQYF
CDR3nt: TGTGCCAGCAGGACCGGGACAGGGCAGGCAGATACGCAGTATTTT
d_gene: TRBD1
v_gene: TRBV12-3/TRBV12-4
j_gene: TRBJ2-3
abundance: many

CDR3aa: CASSQVLVGDREKDQPQHF
CDR3nt: TGCGCCAGCAGCCAAGTTTTAGTGGGTGACAGGGAGAAAGATCAGCCCCAGCATTTT
d_gene: TRBD1
v_gene: TRBV4-1
j_gene: TRBJ1-5
abundance: NA

CDR3aa: CASSLDSGGAGNTQYF
CDR3nt: TGTGCCAGCAGCTTAGATAGCGGGGGGGCCGGAAATACGCAGTATTTT
d_gene: TRBD2
v_gene: TRBV7-2
j_gene: TRBJ2-3
abundance: NA